Presented here are 3 T cell receptor beta chains from one specimen sequenced in a study of blood T cell repertoires in COVID-19. Using immunoSEQ multiplex PCR, the repertoire was profiled, and TCRdb retains in-frame clones only, with some absent. The data show roughly 250,000 clones, 81% seen once. Sequenced: peripheral blood. Source of these receptors: a woman aged 60 to 75 with active or convalescent COVID-19.

The chain has TRBV30 and TRBJ1-1, with no clear D. Germline V gene data show CDR1 as GTSNPN and CDR2 as SVGIG (reference sequence). The CDR3 covers 13 residues. V was pared by 0 bases and J by 6 bases, with 11 bases between. DNA for the CDR3: TGTGCCTGGAGTGTACTAGTTCTGGCTGAAGCTTTCTTT. It encodes CAWSVLVLAEAFF.

This chain uses TRBV7-2 with TRBJ1-2, with 7 bases identical to TRBD1. This CDR3 is 15 amino acids long. In germline, CDR1 is SGHTA, CDR2 FQGNSA. With V trimmed by 1 base and J by 4 bases, 6 bases remained unmatched. CDR3: CASSLDGTDLYGYTF. DNA for the CDR3: TGTGCCAGCAGCTTAGATGGGACAGACCTCTATGGCTACACCTTC. The complete variable domain, with remaining parts taken from reference TRBV7-2 and TRBJ1-2, reads GAGVSQSPSNKVTEKGKDVELRCDPISGHTALYWYRQSLGQGLEFLIYFQGNSAPDKSGLPSDRFSAERTGGSVSTLTIQRTQQEDSAVYLCASSLDGTDLYGYTFGSGTRLTVV.

The rearrangement uses TRBV5-1 and TRBJ1-6; 7 bases are a match to TRBD1. The germline V gene encodes CDR1 SGHRS and CDR2 YFSETQ. This CDR3 has 16 amino acids. V shed 3 bases, J shed 9 bases, and the junction held 12 bases outside the gene matches. The CDR3 here is CASSSDGRTGVSPLHF. As DNA, the CDR3 is TGCGCCAGCAGCTCGGACGGACGGACAGGAGTTTCACCCCTCCACTTT.